This T cell receptor (beta chain) was observed in a study of OX40 agonist ivuxolimab in advanced cancers. Study information: Antecedent anti-PD-1, anti-PD-L1 or anti-CTLA-4 therapy was permissible, with roughly 36% having received some. Broader study findings: Individuals who were partial responders at 0.1-3.0 mg/kg had clonal expansion that ranked among the lowest. CD8+ T cells were the subset that, on average, had more expanded clones than CD4+. Clonal expansion from baseline to week 6 occurred in both CD4+ and CD8+ T cells.

Germline CDR1 reads SGDLS; CDR2 reads YYNGEE. This CDR3 spans 15 amino acids. Between the trimmed V and J ends, which lost 0 bases and 6 bases, there was a span of 14 bases. Using immunoSEQ multiplex PCR, the repertoire was profiled, and TCRdb retains in-frame clones only, with some absent. Of roughly 49,000 clones listed, 80% to 85% are singletons. For this clone: The target antigen is unknown.

J is TRBJ2-3 and V is TRBV9; D possibly corresponds to TRBD2 (6 bases). The sample consisted of CD4+ or CD8+ T cells sorted from blood, taken in a trial of the OX40 agonist ivuxolimab. This receptor was obtained from an adult with an advanced solid tumor such as melanoma, head and neck, liver or kidney cancer. DNA of the CDR3: TGTGCCAGCAGCGTAGGACTTGGCCGGGGGGATACGCAGTATTTT. Translation: CASSVGLGRGDTQYF.